These 8 T cell receptor beta chains share one sample of origin, sequenced in a study of T cells in Graves' hyperthyroidism and ophthalmopathy. TCR beta CDR3 regions were amplified from RNA transcripts. An initial round of RT-PCR targeting the TCR CDR3 relied on the HTBI primer set. TCRdb independently ran MiXCR on the multiplex PCR reads; one entry per CDR3 protein. The repertoire consists of hundreds of thousands of distinct CDR3 sequences, with around 19% occurring once and the leading ten covering roughly 44%. The material sequenced was blood. All receptors derive from a man in his forties with Graves' hyperthyroidism.

The sample holds many counts of this clonotype. The genes are TRBV12-3 or TRBV12-4 and TRBJ1-2; D gene ambiguous. The CDR3 spans 13 residues. V lost 3 bases and J 4 bases, leaving 9 bases between the germline ends. The CDR3 sequence is CASSFAGTYGYTF. CDR3 nucleotides: TGTGCCAGCAGTTTCGCGGGCACCTATGGCTACACCTTC.

This clonotype has at least ten counts. The rearrangement joins TRBV7-2 to TRBJ1-2; the D gene is possibly TRBD1 (5 bases). CDR3 length: 14 amino acids. Germline V gene data show CDR1 as SGHTA and CDR2 as FQGNSA. V was cut by 7 bases and J by 6 bases, with 18 bases left in between. The CDR3 nucleotides read TGTGCCAGCACCGGGTCTAGGGGTTTGGATGGCTACACCTTC. Residues: CASTGSRGLDGYTF.

This clonotype has at least ten counts. The rearrangement uses TRBV7-2 and TRBJ1-3; D gene uncertain. The V gene lost 3 bases and the J gene lost 0 bases, with 9 bases spanning the gap. Per germline, CDR1 SGHTA and CDR2 FQGNSA. This CDR3 spans 15 amino acids. CDR3 loop: CASSFGRSSGNTIYF. CDR3 DNA sequence: TGTGCCAGCAGCTTCGGACGGTCCTCTGGAAACACCATATATTTT.

The chain links TRBV19 to TRBJ2-3, with unresolved D. This CDR3 is 14 amino acids long. The V end lost 5 bases, the J end lost 1 base, and 10 bases lay between the germline ends. Germline CDR1 and CDR2: LNHDA and SQIVND (reference sequence). This chain's CDR3 is CASSRAFGTDTQYF. The CDR3 DNA is TGTGCCAGTAGTCGGGCGTTCGGCACAGATACGCAGTATTTT.

This clonotype was seen repeatedly, ten times or more. V is TRBV9 and J is TRBJ2-3; 9 positions agree with TRBD2. Germline CDR1 is SGDLS and CDR2 is YYNGEE. The J segment lost 8 bases and the V segment lost 3 bases, leaving 7 bases of the junction unmatched. This CDR3 is 14 amino acids long. In DNA form, the CDR3 reads TGTGCCAGCAGCGCGACTAGCGGATTGGCTACGCAGTATTTT. Protein product: CASSATSGLATQYF.

This clonotype was detected a few times. V gene TRBV27 combines with J gene TRBJ2-5; 12 nucleotides align to TRBD2. J gave up 5 bases and V 5 bases, and 9 bases lay outside the gene matches. Germline CDR1 and CDR2: MNHEY and SMNVEV (reference sequence). The CDR3 runs to 16 residues. The CDR3 is CASSTLLAGGPETQYF. Written as DNA, the CDR3 is TGTGCCAGCAGTACTCTCCTAGCGGGGGGGCCTGAGACCCAGTACTTC.

The gene calls are TRBV4-1 and TRBJ2-1; D is perhaps TRBD2 (5 bases). Looked up from germline, CDR1 is MGHRA and CDR2 is YSYEKL. The CDR3 contains 19 residues. V gave up 1 base and J gave up 0 bases, with 19 bases separating them. The CDR3 protein is CASSQAPPRIGSSYNEQFF. In nucleotides, the CDR3 is TGCGCCAGCAGCCAAGCGCCGCCTCGTATAGGGAGCTCCTACAATGAGCAGTTCTTC.

This clonotype was counted at least ten times. DNA for the CDR3: TGCAGTGCTAGTACCGTGGCCAGGGCCCGCTACGAGCAGTACTTC. Translated, it gives CSASTVARARYEQYF. The gene calls are TRBV20-1 and TRBJ2-7; D perhaps matches TRBD1 (5 bases). CDR1 and CDR2 from the germline V gene are DFQATT and SNEGSKA (reference sequence). Trimming stripped 3 bases from V and 3 bases from J, with 18 bases between. CDR3 size: 15 residues.